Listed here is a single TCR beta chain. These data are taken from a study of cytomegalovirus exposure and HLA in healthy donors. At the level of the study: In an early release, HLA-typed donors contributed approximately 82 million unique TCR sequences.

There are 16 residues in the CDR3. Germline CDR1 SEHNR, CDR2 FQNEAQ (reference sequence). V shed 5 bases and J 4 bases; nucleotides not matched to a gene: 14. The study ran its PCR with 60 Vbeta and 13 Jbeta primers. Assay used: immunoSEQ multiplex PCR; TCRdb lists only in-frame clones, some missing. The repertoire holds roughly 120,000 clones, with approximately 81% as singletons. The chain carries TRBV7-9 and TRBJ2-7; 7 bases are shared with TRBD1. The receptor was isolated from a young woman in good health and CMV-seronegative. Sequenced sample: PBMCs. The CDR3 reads CASSPSSGTAPYEQYF. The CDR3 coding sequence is TGTGCCAGCAGCCCCTCATCCGGGACAGCACCTTACGAGCAGTACTTC.